This T cell receptor beta chain came from a study of shared clonotypes between healthy human individuals. Naive CD8 cells were CD45RO-negative, positively selected for CCR7, excluding terminally differentiated effector memory CD45RA+ cells. Germline CDR1 and CDR2: SGHDT and YYEEEE. Between the trimmed V and J ends, which lost 6 bases and 5 bases, there was a span of 10 bases. The CDR3 extends over 12 amino acids. The data were produced by immunoSEQ multiplex PCR, yet TCRdb's version contains in-frame clones alone and is incomplete. The sample lists about 680,000 clones, about 91% seen once, with nearly 25% in the top ten.

This sequence was found in a man aged 30 to 45 in good health. What was sequenced was naive CD8+ T cells sorted from blood. This chain connects TRBV5-6 to TRBJ2-3; D may be TRBD2 (6 bases). CDR3 nucleotides: TGTGCCAGCATTAGACTAGGAGATACGCAGTATTTT. Its protein product is CASIRLGDTQYF.